This T cell receptor (beta chain) was sequenced during a study of blood T cell repertoires in COVID-19. Study context: The samples span acute and convalescent COVID-19 from the United States, Italy and Spain. In each case, the material was cDNA or gDNA derived from T cells, B-cell-depleted T cells, or PBMCs.

The CDR3 loop spans 14 amino acids. Trimming removed 5 bases at V and 6 bases at J, with 14 bases between. CDR1 is KGHSH, CDR2 LQKENI, per germline. As originally analysed: Amplification of reference gene primers was used by the study to estimate nucleated cell counts. TCRdb keeps only in-frame clones here, not all; method: immunoSEQ multiplex PCR. That table furnishes V, J and clone size, whereas the DNA furnished D and trimming. The repertoire holds about 170,000 clones, with roughly 85% as singletons. This chain joins TRBV18 and TRBJ1-3, with D possibly matching TRBD1 (5 bases). The clonotype was recovered from a woman older than 75 with acute or convalescent COVID-19. Sequencing input: peripheral blood. CDR3 coding DNA: TGTGCCAGCTCATCCGGGACTACTACAAACACCATATATTTT. Its protein is CASSSGTTTNTIYF.